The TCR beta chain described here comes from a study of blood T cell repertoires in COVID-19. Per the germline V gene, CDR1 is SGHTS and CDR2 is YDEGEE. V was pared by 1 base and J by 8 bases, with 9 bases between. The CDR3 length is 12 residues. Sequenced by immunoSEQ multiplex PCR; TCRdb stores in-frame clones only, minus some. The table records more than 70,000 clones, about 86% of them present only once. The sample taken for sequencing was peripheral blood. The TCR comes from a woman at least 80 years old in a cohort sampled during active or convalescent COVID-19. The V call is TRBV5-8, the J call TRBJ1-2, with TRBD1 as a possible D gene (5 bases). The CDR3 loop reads CASSLRGYGYTF. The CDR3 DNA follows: TGTGCCAGCAGCTTGAGGGGATACGGCTACACCTTC. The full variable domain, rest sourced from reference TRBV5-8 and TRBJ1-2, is EAGVTQSPTHLIKTRGQQATLRCSPISGHTSVYWYQQALGLGLQFLLWYDEGEERNRGNFPPRFSGRQFPNYSSELNVNALELEDSALYLCASSLRGYGYTFGSGTRLTVV.